This TCR beta chain emerged from a study of blood T cell repertoires in COVID-19. At the level of the study: COVID-19 samples from acute and convalescent phases originated in the United States, Italy and Spain. Sources were T cells, B-cell-depleted T cells, or PBMCs; the material itself was cDNA or gDNA.

Germline V CDR1 and CDR2: ENHRY, SYGVKD. This CDR3 has 13 residues. The ends were cut back, 2 bases at V and 1 base at J, with 5 bases in the middle. As originally analysed: Amplification of reference gene primers was used by the study to estimate nucleated cell counts. Data came from immunoSEQ multiplex PCR; TCRdb stores just in-frame clones and leaves some out. V, J and clone size were drawn from that table, and D and trimming were deduced from the DNA. The table shows some 250,000 clones, with about nine tenths occurring only once. This receptor was identified in a man younger than 40 who had recovered from COVID-19. The material sequenced was peripheral blood. This rearrangement joins TRBV10-3 to TRBJ1-1; D uncertain. The CDR3 nucleotides are TGTGCCATCAGTGAGGGCTGGAACACTGAAGCTTTCTTT. Amino acids: CAISEGWNTEAFF.